Listed below are T cell receptor beta chains from one sample, sequenced in a study of blood T cell repertoires in COVID-19. The method was immunoSEQ multiplex PCR; TCRdb's version includes in-frame clones alone and lacks a portion of them. The top ten clones hold 7.5% to 9% of a sample with 540,000 or so clones, approximately 91% of them seen once. What was sequenced was peripheral blood. The receptors stem from a woman aged 45-59 years with COVID-19, enrolled during active disease. The CDR3 runs from the conserved cysteine through the conserved F or W. The order of the fields is CDR3 protein, CDR3 DNA, D gene, V gene, J gene, clone size, CDR3 length. D genes are given only for firm matches. Expanded clones are given a class, and other clones once, few, many or no size at all.

CDR3 protein: CASSPAGTSFGTDTQYF
CDR3 DNA: TGTGCCAGCAGCCCAGCCGGGACTAGCTTTGGCACAGATACGCAGTATTTT
D gene: TRBD2
V gene: TRBV7-3
J gene: TRBJ2-3
clone size: -
CDR3 length: 17

CDR3 protein: CATRQGFSYNSPLHF
CDR3 DNA: TGTGCCACCAGACAGGGGTTCTCCTATAATTCACCCCTCCACTTT
D gene: TRBD1
V gene: TRBV19
J gene: TRBJ1-6
clone size: -
CDR3 length: 15

CDR3 protein: CASSLGGTGISQAFF
CDR3 DNA: TGTGCCAGCAGCTTGGGAGGGACAGGGATATCTCAAGCTTTCTTT
D gene: TRBD1
V gene: TRBV5-4
J gene: TRBJ1-1
clone size: once
CDR3 length: 15

CDR3 protein: CASSTLRTGSYNSPLHF
CDR3 DNA: TGTGCCAGTAGTACCCTTCGGACAGGCTCCTATAATTCACCCCTCCACTTT
D gene: TRBD1
V gene: TRBV19
J gene: TRBJ1-6
clone size: -
CDR3 length: 17

CDR3 protein: CASSLGLSAGELFF
CDR3 DNA: TGCGCCAGCAGCTTAGGCCTGAGCGCCGGGGAGCTGTTTTTT
D gene: -
V gene: TRBV5-1
J gene: TRBJ2-2
clone size: -
CDR3 length: 14

CDR3 protein: CASSQDRSGQPQHF
CDR3 DNA: TGTGCCAGCAGCCAAGATCGATCAGGACAGCCCCAGCATTTT
D gene: -
V gene: TRBV3-1/TRBV3-2
J gene: TRBJ1-5
clone size: -
CDR3 length: 14

CDR3 protein: CSASRGTEAFF
CDR3 DNA: TGCAGTGCTAGTCGAGGCACTGAAGCTTTCTTT
D gene: -
V gene: TRBV20-1
J gene: TRBJ1-1
clone size: -
CDR3 length: 11

CDR3 protein: CASSFGIRDTEAFF
CDR3 DNA: TGTGCCAGCAGCTTTGGCATCCGGGACACTGAAGCTTTCTTT
D gene: -
V gene: TRBV7-9
J gene: TRBJ1-1
clone size: -
CDR3 length: 14

CDR3 protein: CASSLSRDTEAFF
CDR3 DNA: TGTGCCAGCAGCTTAAGCAGGGACACTGAAGCTTTCTTT
D gene: -
V gene: TRBV7-2
J gene: TRBJ1-1
clone size: -
CDR3 length: 13

CDR3 protein: CASSLNGGADETQYF
CDR3 DNA: TGCGCCAGCAGCTTGAACGGGGGGGCCGATGAGACCCAGTACTTC
D gene: TRBD2
V gene: TRBV5-1
J gene: TRBJ2-5
clone size: -
CDR3 length: 15

CDR3 protein: CASSLARGFGYTF
CDR3 DNA: TGTGCCAGCAGCTTAGCACGAGGGTTTGGCTACACCTTC
D gene: -
V gene: TRBV7-8
J gene: TRBJ1-2
clone size: -
CDR3 length: 13

CDR3 protein: CASSLVGGYTYEQYF
CDR3 DNA: TGTGCCAGCAGCTTGGTTGGGGGCTACACCTACGAGCAGTACTTC
D gene: -
V gene: TRBV5-8
J gene: TRBJ2-7
clone size: -
CDR3 length: 15

CDR3 protein: CSATQGGAFF
CDR3 DNA: TGCAGTGCCACTCAGGGTGGAGCTTTCTTT
D gene: -
V gene: TRBV20-1
J gene: TRBJ1-1
clone size: -
CDR3 length: 10

CDR3 protein: CASNQRGGLETQYF
CDR3 DNA: TGTGCCAGTAATCAGCGGGGGGGCTTAGAGACCCAGTACTTC
D gene: TRBD2
V gene: TRBV19
J gene: TRBJ2-5
clone size: few
CDR3 length: 14

CDR3 protein: CASSQVEQGYTF
CDR3 DNA: TGTGCCAGCAGCCAAGTCGAGCAAGGCTACACCTTC
D gene: -
V gene: TRBV3-1/TRBV3-2
J gene: TRBJ1-2
clone size: -
CDR3 length: 12

CDR3 protein: CASSRGQGVSDTQYF
CDR3 DNA: TGTGCCAGCAGCCGGGGACAGGGGGTCTCAGATACGCAGTATTTT
D gene: TRBD1
V gene: TRBV11-3
J gene: TRBJ2-3
clone size: -
CDR3 length: 15

CDR3 protein: CASSQGMTMNTEAFF
CDR3 DNA: TGTGCCAGCAGCCAAGGAATGACAATGAACACTGAAGCTTTCTTT
D gene: -
V gene: TRBV3-1/TRBV3-2
J gene: TRBJ1-1
clone size: few
CDR3 length: 15

CDR3 protein: CASSYSGTTEQYF
CDR3 DNA: TGTGCCAGCAGTTACTCCGGGACTACCGAGCAGTACTTC
D gene: TRBD2
V gene: TRBV6-6
J gene: TRBJ2-7
clone size: -
CDR3 length: 13

CDR3 protein: CASSLSGGVFSSYNEQFF
CDR3 DNA: TGTGCCAGCAGTCTCAGCGGGGGGGTCTTCAGCTCCTACAATGAGCAGTTCTTC
D gene: TRBD2
V gene: TRBV27
J gene: TRBJ2-1
clone size: once
CDR3 length: 18

CDR3 protein: CASSRESYYGYTF
CDR3 DNA: TGTGCCAGTTCTCGCGAATCCTACTATGGCTACACCTTC
D gene: -
V gene: TRBV19
J gene: TRBJ1-2
clone size: -
CDR3 length: 13

CDR3 protein: CASSPLQAPQQLFF
CDR3 DNA: TGTGCCAGCAGTCCCTTGCAGGCACCCCAGCAACTGTTTTTT
D gene: -
V gene: TRBV28
J gene: TRBJ1-4
clone size: -
CDR3 length: 14

CDR3 protein: CASSLRAGDTPPYEQYF
CDR3 DNA: TGTGCCAGCAGCTTACGGGCCGGGGACACACCGCCTTACGAGCAGTACTTC
D gene: -
V gene: TRBV7-3
J gene: TRBJ2-7
clone size: -
CDR3 length: 17

CDR3 protein: CASSQEGPISFGNTIYF
CDR3 DNA: TGCGCCAGCAGCCAAGAGGGGCCAATCTCATTTGGAAACACCATATATTTT
D gene: -
V gene: TRBV4-1
J gene: TRBJ1-3
clone size: -
CDR3 length: 17

CDR3 protein: CASSLRMDRNTNYGYTF
CDR3 DNA: TGTGCCAGCAGCTTACGGATGGACAGGAACACTAACTATGGCTACACCTTC
D gene: TRBD1
V gene: TRBV7-6
J gene: TRBJ1-2
clone size: -
CDR3 length: 17

CDR3 protein: CASSIQITGQGKAPQHF
CDR3 DNA: TGTGCCAGTAGTATTCAAATCACGGGACAGGGGAAGGCGCCCCAGCATTTT
D gene: TRBD1
V gene: TRBV19
J gene: TRBJ1-5
clone size: -
CDR3 length: 17

CDR3 protein: CSVDPGLGNTIYF
CDR3 DNA: TGCAGCGTTGACCCGGGACTTGGAAACACCATATATTTT
D gene: -
V gene: TRBV29-1
J gene: TRBJ1-3
clone size: -
CDR3 length: 13

CDR3 protein: CATSGYLNEKLFF
CDR3 DNA: TGTGCCACCTCAGGGTACCTTAATGAAAAACTGTTTTTT
D gene: -
V gene: TRBV10-3
J gene: TRBJ1-4
clone size: -
CDR3 length: 13

CDR3 protein: CASSPREGVPSNQPQHF
CDR3 DNA: TGTGCCAGCAGTCCCCGGGAGGGCGTACCAAGCAATCAGCCCCAGCATTTT
D gene: -
V gene: TRBV27
J gene: TRBJ1-5
clone size: -
CDR3 length: 17

CDR3 protein: CASSGGQGANMNTEAFF
CDR3 DNA: TGTGCCAGCAGCGGGGGACAGGGCGCCAATATGAACACTGAAGCTTTCTTT
D gene: TRBD1
V gene: TRBV11-2
J gene: TRBJ1-1
clone size: -
CDR3 length: 17

CDR3 protein: CSATLNTEAFF
CDR3 DNA: TGCAGCGCGACACTGAACACTGAAGCTTTCTTT
D gene: -
V gene: TRBV29-1
J gene: TRBJ1-1
clone size: -
CDR3 length: 11

CDR3 protein: CASSLPGSEQYF
CDR3 DNA: TGTGCCAGCAGCTTACCGGGAAGCGAGCAGTACTTC
D gene: -
V gene: TRBV7-8
J gene: TRBJ2-7
clone size: -
CDR3 length: 12

CDR3 protein: CASSDPGTTITNTGELFF
CDR3 DNA: TGTGCCAGCAGTGACCCTGGGACAACTATTACGAACACCGGGGAGCTGTTTTTT
D gene: -
V gene: TRBV6-1
J gene: TRBJ2-2
clone size: few
CDR3 length: 18

CDR3 protein: CASSIMNTGELFF
CDR3 DNA: TGTGCCAGTAGTATTATGAACACCGGGGAGCTGTTTTTT
D gene: -
V gene: TRBV19
J gene: TRBJ2-2
clone size: -
CDR3 length: 13

CDR3 protein: CASSLANLHNEQFF
CDR3 DNA: TGTGCCAGCAGCTTGGCCAACCTACACAATGAGCAGTTCTTC
D gene: -
V gene: TRBV5-4
J gene: TRBJ2-1
clone size: once
CDR3 length: 14

CDR3 protein: CASKTGNTEAFF
CDR3 DNA: TGTGCCAGCAAGACAGGGAACACTGAAGCTTTCTTT
D gene: -
V gene: TRBV5-6
J gene: TRBJ1-1
clone size: -
CDR3 length: 12

CDR3 protein: CASSLEAGANTEAFF
CDR3 DNA: TGCGCCAGCAGCTTGGAAGCAGGGGCGAACACTGAAGCTTTCTTT
D gene: -
V gene: TRBV5-1
J gene: TRBJ1-1
clone size: once
CDR3 length: 15

CDR3 protein: CASSLLVYEQYF
CDR3 DNA: TGTGCCAGCAGTTTGTTAGTTTACGAGCAGTACTTC
D gene: -
V gene: TRBV12-3/TRBV12-4
J gene: TRBJ2-7
clone size: once
CDR3 length: 12

CDR3 protein: CASSLGQAEAFF
CDR3 DNA: TGTGCCAGCAGCTTGGGCCAGGCTGAAGCTTTCTTT
D gene: -
V gene: TRBV5-6
J gene: TRBJ1-1
clone size: -
CDR3 length: 12

CDR3 protein: CASSPEGGYADTQYF
CDR3 DNA: TGTGCCAGCAGCCCCGAGGGAGGGTACGCAGATACGCAGTATTTT
D gene: TRBD2
V gene: TRBV7-6
J gene: TRBJ2-3
clone size: -
CDR3 length: 15

CDR3 protein: CASSLGGGNGEQYF
CDR3 DNA: TGTGCCAGCAGCTTGGGCGGGGGTAATGGCGAGCAGTACTTC
D gene: TRBD2
V gene: TRBV7-3
J gene: TRBJ2-7
clone size: once
CDR3 length: 14

CDR3 protein: CASSYVAADTQYF
CDR3 DNA: TGTGCCAGCAGTTACGTAGCCGCAGATACGCAGTATTTT
D gene: -
V gene: TRBV12-3/TRBV12-4
J gene: TRBJ2-3
clone size: -
CDR3 length: 13

CDR3 protein: CASSLTTREDGYTF
CDR3 DNA: TGTGCCAGCAGTTTAACGACGAGGGAGGATGGCTACACCTTC
D gene: -
V gene: TRBV6-1
J gene: TRBJ1-2
clone size: -
CDR3 length: 14

CDR3 protein: CAISESPDSEKLFF
CDR3 DNA: TGTGCCATCAGTGAGTCGCCCGACAGTGAAAAACTGTTTTTT
D gene: -
V gene: TRBV10-3
J gene: TRBJ1-4
clone size: -
CDR3 length: 14

CDR3 protein: CASSYVSSYEQYF
CDR3 DNA: TGTGCCAGCAGTTACGTCAGCTCCTACGAGCAGTACTTC
D gene: -
V gene: TRBV6-6
J gene: TRBJ2-7
clone size: once
CDR3 length: 13

CDR3 protein: CASSTRAGRDYEQYF
CDR3 DNA: TGTGCCAGCAGCACCCGGGCGGGGAGGGACTACGAGCAGTACTTC
D gene: TRBD2
V gene: TRBV5-4
J gene: TRBJ2-7
clone size: -
CDR3 length: 15

CDR3 protein: CASSDGTDTEAFF
CDR3 DNA: TGTGCCAGCAGCGATGGGACAGACACTGAAGCTTTCTTT
D gene: TRBD1
V gene: TRBV7-3
J gene: TRBJ1-1
clone size: once
CDR3 length: 13

CDR3 protein: CASSLPGNSPLHF
CDR3 DNA: TGTGCCAGCAGTCTCCCGGGGAATTCACCCCTCCACTTT
D gene: -
V gene: TRBV27
J gene: TRBJ1-6
clone size: -
CDR3 length: 13

CDR3 protein: CASSYSRVGEKLFF
CDR3 DNA: TGTGCCAGCAGTTACTCCAGGGTTGGCGAAAAACTGTTTTTT
D gene: -
V gene: TRBV6-5
J gene: TRBJ1-4
clone size: -
CDR3 length: 14

CDR3 protein: CATSRAGKPNTEAFF
CDR3 DNA: TGTGCCACCAGCAGAGCCGGGAAGCCGAACACTGAAGCTTTCTTT
D gene: -
V gene: TRBV15
J gene: TRBJ1-1
clone size: -
CDR3 length: 15

CDR3 protein: CASSSSRASNQPQHF
CDR3 DNA: TGTGCCAGCAGCTCCAGCAGGGCTAGCAATCAGCCCCAGCATTTT
D gene: -
V gene: TRBV4-2
J gene: TRBJ1-5
clone size: few
CDR3 length: 15

CDR3 protein: CASSPGQASDQPQHF
CDR3 DNA: TGCGCCAGCAGCCCGGGACAGGCTTCGGATCAGCCCCAGCATTTT
D gene: TRBD1
V gene: TRBV5-1
J gene: TRBJ1-5
clone size: -
CDR3 length: 15

CDR3 protein: CASSPAGGSEQYF
CDR3 DNA: TGTGCCAGCTCACCGGCGGGGGGGAGCGAGCAGTACTTC
D gene: TRBD2
V gene: TRBV18
J gene: TRBJ2-7
clone size: -
CDR3 length: 13

CDR3 protein: CASSPRQILNSPLHF
CDR3 DNA: TGTGCCAGCTCACCAAGACAGATTTTAAATTCACCCCTCCACTTT
D gene: -
V gene: TRBV18
J gene: TRBJ1-6
clone size: once
CDR3 length: 15

CDR3 protein: CASSLGAGSNEQFF
CDR3 DNA: TGTGCCAGCAGTTTAGGGGCAGGTTCCAATGAGCAGTTCTTC
D gene: -
V gene: TRBV27
J gene: TRBJ2-1
clone size: -
CDR3 length: 14

CDR3 protein: CASSPGAGANTEAFF
CDR3 DNA: TGTGCCAGCAGCCCGGGAGCAGGAGCGAACACTGAAGCTTTCTTT
D gene: -
V gene: TRBV11-2
J gene: TRBJ1-1
clone size: -
CDR3 length: 15

CDR3 protein: CAISEGQGSQPQHF
CDR3 DNA: TGTGCCATCAGTGAAGGGCAGGGTAGTCAGCCCCAGCATTTT
D gene: -
V gene: TRBV10-3
J gene: TRBJ1-5
clone size: -
CDR3 length: 14

CDR3 protein: CASSQRRGTGGAGETQYF
CDR3 DNA: TGTGCCAGCAGCCAGAGACGGGGGACAGGGGGCGCCGGAGAGACCCAGTACTTC
D gene: TRBD1
V gene: TRBV3-1/TRBV3-2
J gene: TRBJ2-5
clone size: -
CDR3 length: 18

CDR3 protein: CAWSGGLNQPQHF
CDR3 DNA: TGTGCCTGGAGCGGGGGGCTCAATCAGCCCCAGCATTTT
D gene: -
V gene: TRBV30
J gene: TRBJ1-5
clone size: -
CDR3 length: 13

CDR3 protein: CASSPPPLGGGHNEQFF
CDR3 DNA: TGTGCCAGCTCACCCCCACCCCTTGGGGGAGGCCACAATGAGCAGTTCTTC
D gene: -
V gene: TRBV18
J gene: TRBJ2-1
clone size: -
CDR3 length: 17

CDR3 protein: CASSAETGGGEKLFF
CDR3 DNA: TGTGCCAGTAGTGCCGAGACAGGGGGCGGTGAAAAACTGTTTTTT
D gene: TRBD1
V gene: TRBV19
J gene: TRBJ1-4
clone size: -
CDR3 length: 15